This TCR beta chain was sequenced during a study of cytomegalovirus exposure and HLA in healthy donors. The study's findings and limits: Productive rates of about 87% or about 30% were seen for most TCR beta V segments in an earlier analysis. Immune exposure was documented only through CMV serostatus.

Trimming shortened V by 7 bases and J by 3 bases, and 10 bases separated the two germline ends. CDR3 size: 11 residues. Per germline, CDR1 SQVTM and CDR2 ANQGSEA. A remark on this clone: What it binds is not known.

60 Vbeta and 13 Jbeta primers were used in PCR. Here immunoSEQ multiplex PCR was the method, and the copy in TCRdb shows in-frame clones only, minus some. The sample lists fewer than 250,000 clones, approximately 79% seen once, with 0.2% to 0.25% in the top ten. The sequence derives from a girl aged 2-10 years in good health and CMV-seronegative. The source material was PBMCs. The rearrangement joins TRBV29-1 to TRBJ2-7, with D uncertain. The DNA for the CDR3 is TGCAGCGGTGGAGAATACTACGAGCAGTACTTC. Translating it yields CSGGEYYEQYF.